Given below is one T cell receptor beta chain in context. This clone's antigen is unknown. Per-base qualities were not stored, and no clone one base away is much larger. These data are taken from a study of identical twins (dated by TCRdb to the mid-2010s). For context, the study as a whole: TCR alpha and beta repertoires from monozygotic twins, unrelated adults of various ages and cord blood were deep-sequenced to test whether fetal clonotypes persist. To rule out contamination, the twin experiments were replicated at different times with different library preparation protocols.

The method was 5' RACE. TCRdb names Illumina HiSeq 2000 as the instrument used. Template switching added a universal primer binding site, and the final cDNA carried a unique molecular identifier that allowed TCR cDNA molecules to be counted accurately. First-strand cDNA for TCR alpha and beta chains was synthesized from specific primers in the conserved constant-segment region. Each cDNA library was double barcoded, with a SMART-Mk sample barcode plus Illumina barcodes, to control for contamination. TruSeq adapter sequences along with Illumina sample barcodes were introduced in two successive PCR steps. TCR alpha and beta cDNA libraries were sequenced on the Illumina HiSeq platform with custom primers. In the authors' own workflow: MiGEC processed the raw reads to extract unique molecular identifiers, while MiXCR was used to determine the CDR3 positions. For each individual, recombination models were inferred using an EM algorithm with the repgenHMM and IGoR tools. The tcR package in R was used for shared clonotype analysis, with sharing normalized by the product of cloneset sizes. Out-of-frame nonproductive sequences were analyzed to study raw recombination free of thymic and clonal selection effects. Through fastp at Q25 and MiXCR, TCRdb rebuilt clones from the public reads, retaining in-frame beta chains. Every entry covers one CDR3 protein and lists the most common genes and DNA from its rows. V and J calls and clone size were set by TCRdb, not the authors. The sample records about 700,000 distinct CDR3 sequences, 5.5% to 6.5% of which are singletons. The ten largest clones capture approximately 1.6% of the sample.

The paper as a whole reports these results and caveats: In monozygotic twins, out-of-frame TCR alpha sharing was systematically underestimated by recombination models, although the models agreed with sharing between unrelated individuals. Because the same donors could not be followed over many years, conclusions were based on cross-sectional statistical analysis. Excess twin sharing in beta out-of-frame sequences was weaker because fewer shared sequences lowered the signal-to-noise ratio. Fewer insertions were carried by abundant cord blood beta clonotypes, a similar but weaker trend appeared in young adult naive repertoires, and no such trend appeared in memory repertoires. Invariant T cells such as MAIT and iNKT could partly confound zero-insertion analyses, although diverse VJ usage argued against such confounding for most clonotypes. Compared with coincidental sharing between unrelated individuals, out-of-frame TCR alpha sequences shared between twins showed an excess of sequences with low generation probability.

Every donor in the study was a healthy Caucasian. The study also sequenced three unrelated non-twin adults: a male aged 18 to 29, a male aged 50 to 59 and a female aged 50 to 59. Miltenyi CD45RO+ enrichment and human naive T-cell isolation kits were used to isolate memory (CD45RO+) and naive T cells from PBMC. The CDR3 runs 17 amino acids, cysteine and phenylalanine included. The DNA shown is the 51-base CDR3, in frame from base 1. For this chain, trimming is 3 bases at the V end and 4 bases at the J end, and the number of junction bases without a gene match is 6. The germline V gene (reference sequence) supplies CDR1 LNHNV and CDR2 YYDKDF.

Recombination connected TRBV15 to TRBJ2-2; 12 nucleotides in the junction match TRBD2. The source of this sequence is a young man in good health. The sample consisted of naive T cells sorted from blood. Read against the paper, the sample's cell subset or site label means: cells isolated with a human naive T-cell isolation kit. The DNA sequence is TGTGCCACCAGCAGTCTAGCGGGAGGGCGAATCACCGGGGAGCTGTTTTTT. It specifies CATSSLAGGRITGELFF.